This TCR beta chain appears in the sequencing data of a study of T cell repertoires in cytomegalovirus infection. TCRdb called the reads again in MiXCR, with one record for every CDR3 protein. Found here are a few hundred thousand distinct CDR3 sequences, about 17% of them singletons; the top ten hold around 12%. The sequenced material came from PBMCs. The TCR originated in a human donor in good health (CMV status not recorded). Some clones in this sample may be carry-over from other donors' samples.

The CDR3: CSAAQGNTGELFF. The CDR3 DNA reads as TGCAGTGCGGCCCAGGGGAACACCGGGGAGCTGTTTTTT. The V and J genes are TRBV20-1 and TRBJ2-2; D is possibly TRBD1 (5 bases). This CDR3 comprises 13 residues. Germline V gene sequence: CDR1 DFQATT, CDR2 SNEGSKA (reference sequence). The V and J ends lost 6 bases and 1 base respectively, with 9 bases between them.